Presented here are 14 T cell receptor beta chains from one specimen sequenced in a study of blood T cell repertoires in COVID-19. Libraries were prepared by immunoSEQ multiplex PCR; TCRdb keeps only in-frame clonotypes and omits some of them. The repertoire consists of tens of thousands of clones, with 89% occurring once and the leading ten covering over 25%. The sequenced sample consisted of peripheral blood. The receptors shown here come from an elderly man with acute or convalescent COVID-19.

This clone was counted only a few times. The chain uses TRBV20-1 and TRBJ1-1, with D possibly TRBD1 on 6 matching bases. Germline lookup yields CDR1 DFQATT and CDR2 SNEGSKA (reference sequence). The CDR3 has 14 amino acids. Trimming removed 3 bases at V and 4 bases at J, with 15 bases between. CDR3 coding DNA: TGCAGTGCTAGTCTTGGGGGCAGCGGCACTGAAGCTTTCTTT. Protein sequence: CSASLGGSGTEAFF.

CDR3 coding DNA: TGTGCCAGCAGACTGACGGGTGGTTGGACCCAGTACTTC. It translates to CASRLTGGWTQYF. The chain uses TRBV6-5 and TRBJ2-5; D uncertain. The CDR3 runs to 13 residues. Trimming left V 6 bases short and J 7 bases short, with 15 bases between. Germline lookup yields CDR1 MNHEY and CDR2 SVGAGI.

The chain employs TRBV6-5 and TRBJ2-4; D unresolved. Per germline, CDR1 MNHEY and CDR2 SVGAGI. Trimming removed 6 bases from V and 3 bases from J, with 9 bases in between. The CDR3 extends over 13 amino acids. The CDR3 DNA sequence: TGTGCCAGCAGGCAGGTCGGCAAAAACATTCAGTACTTC. Its translation: CASRQVGKNIQYF.

A single count supports this clone. The genes are TRBV6-6 and TRBJ2-1, with TRBD2 as a possible D gene (6 bases). The CDR3 consists of 13 residues. Between the trimmed V and J ends, which lost 8 bases and 4 bases, there was a span of 12 bases. CDR1 MNHNY and CDR2 SVGAGI come from the germline V gene (reference sequence). For the CDR3, the DNA is TGTGCCAGCCGGGACTCGTCATACAATGAGCAGTTCTTC. Amino acids: CASRDSSYNEQFF.

This chain uses TRBV6-2 or TRBV6-3 with TRBJ2-2; 14 bases align to TRBD2. Germline assignment: CDR1 MNHEY and CDR2 SVGEGT. Unmatched junction bases numbered 3, after V lost 5 bases and J lost 4 bases. The CDR3 runs to 16 residues. CDR3 nucleotides: TGTGCCAGCAGTCGAGGACTAGCGGGAGGCACCGGGGAGCTGTTTTTT. This translates into CASSRGLAGGTGELFF.

The rearrangement links TRBV5-5 to TRBJ2-6, with D possibly matching TRBD1 (6 bases). Germline V gene sequence: CDR1 SGHKS, CDR2 YYEKEE (reference sequence). Trimming cost V 3 bases and J 3 bases, with 10 bases left between them. The CDR3 loop spans 15 amino acids. CDR3 DNA sequence: TGTGCCAGCAGCTCAACAGGGCTTGGGGCCAACGTCCTGACTTTC. This translates into CASSSTGLGANVLTF.

The gene calls are TRBV28 and TRBJ1-1; a weak D match, TRBD1 (6 bases). Germline values: CDR1 MDHEN, CDR2 SYDVKM. Between the trimmed V and J ends, which lost 7 bases and 1 base, there was a span of 13 bases. CDR3 length: 14 amino acids. The CDR3 region is CASTQGGENTEAFF. The CDR3 coding sequence is TGTGCCAGCACCCAAGGGGGGGAGAACACTGAAGCTTTCTTT.

V gene TRBV5-1 combines with J gene TRBJ2-7, with 11 bases lining up with TRBD2. This CDR3 region has 16 residues. CDR1 is SGHRS and CDR2 is YFSETQ in the germline V gene. Losses at the gene ends were 0 bases for V and 2 bases for J; bases not matched to a gene: 4. In DNA, the CDR3 is TGCGCCAGCAGCTTGGGTCTAGCGGGAGGAGCCTACGAGCAGTACTTC. Its protein product is CASSLGLAGGAYEQYF.

The V gene is TRBV7-2, the J gene TRBJ1-2; 10 bases fit TRBD1. Germline CDR1 is SGHTA and CDR2 is FQGNSA. After removal of 4 bases from V and 8 bases from J, the junction contained 7 bases not matched to a gene. The CDR3 spans 14 residues. CDR3 coding DNA: TGTGCCAGCAGCTCCGGAGGACAGGGGGAAGGCTACACCTTC. Translating it yields CASSSGGQGEGYTF.

This clone is termed medium-sized. The CDR3, as DNA: TGTGCCAGCAGTTCCAGCGGGAGGGCATATGATACGCAGTATTTT. As protein: CASSSSGRAYDTQYF. V usage is TRBV2 and J usage is TRBJ2-3; the match to TRBD2 covers 10 bases. The germline V gene encodes CDR1 SNHLY and CDR2 FYNNEI. The CDR3 spans 15 residues. The trim removed 5 bases at V and 6 bases at J, leaving 8 bases unmatched.

The chain joins TRBV24-1 to TRBJ1-2; D gene ambiguous. This CDR3 contains 12 residues. In germline, CDR1 is KGHDR, CDR2 SFDVKD. Trimming removed 1 base from V and 4 bases from J, with 3 bases in between. The CDR3 spells CATSDFGYGYTF. Written as DNA, the CDR3 is TGTGCCACCAGTGATTTCGGCTATGGCTACACCTTC.

The table lists this clone with a count of one. The chain employs TRBV3-1 (or the pseudogene TRBV3-2) and TRBJ1-4; D is uncertain. This CDR3 has 14 amino acids. Trimming left V 6 bases short and J 0 bases short, with 8 bases between. CDR1 and CDR2 from the germline V gene are LGHDT and YNNKEL (reference sequence). The CDR3 loop is CASRGSATNEKLFF. CDR3 sequence (DNA): TGTGCCAGCAGGGGGAGCGCAACTAATGAAAAACTGTTTTTT.

The gene calls are TRBV19 and TRBJ1-1, with TRBD1 as a possible D gene (6 bases). The germline V gene encodes CDR1 LNHDA and CDR2 SQIVND (reference sequence). The CDR3 sequence is 13 residues long. V was pared by 8 bases and J by 1 base, with 11 bases between. CDR3 protein: CASLQGKNTEAFF. The CDR3 DNA sequence: TGTGCCAGTTTACAGGGTAAGAACACTGAAGCTTTCTTT. Full variable domain (remainder filled in from reference TRBV19 and TRBJ1-1): DGGITQSPKYLFRKEGQNVTLSCEQNLNHDAMYWYRQDPGQGLRLIYYSQIVNDFQKGDIAEGYSVSREKKESFPLTVTSAQKNPTAFYLCASLQGKNTEAFFGQGTRLTVV.

Only one count was recorded for this clone. The chain couples TRBV15 to TRBJ2-7; the match to TRBD2 covers 8 bases. Germline V gene sequence: CDR1 LNHNV, CDR2 YYDKDF (reference sequence). The CDR3 is made up of 16 amino acids. Trimming removed 1 base from V and 1 base from J; junction bases left unmatched: 6. The CDR3 spells CATSRGFGRASYEQYF. For the CDR3, the DNA is TGTGCCACCAGCAGAGGGTTCGGGAGGGCTTCCTACGAGCAGTACTTC.